One sample yielded the 16 T cell receptor beta chains listed below, sequenced in a study of blood T cell repertoires in COVID-19. The method was immunoSEQ multiplex PCR; TCRdb's version includes in-frame clones alone and lacks a portion of them. Of 43,000 or so clones in the sample, roughly nine tenths were seen once. The sample was peripheral blood. All receptors come from a woman of 80 years or more with active COVID-19.

V usage is TRBV19 and J usage is TRBJ2-1, with a possible D match to TRBD2 (5 bases). Looked up from germline, CDR1 is LNHDA and CDR2 is SQIVND (reference sequence). There are 14 residues in the CDR3. V lost 8 bases to trimming and J lost 10 bases, with 21 bases between them. The CDR3 region has the DNA TGTGCCAGTGGCCGCTTTCGCGAGGGCAGCGAGCAGTTCTTC. This codes for CASGRFREGSEQFF. Together with reference TRBV19 and TRBJ2-1, the CDR3 gives the full variable domain: DGGITQSPKYLFRKEGQNVTLSCEQNLNHDAMYWYRQDPGQGLRLIYYSQIVNDFQKGDIAEGYSVSREKKESFPLTVTSAQKNPTAFYLCASGRFREGSEQFFGPGTRLTVL.

The rearrangement links TRBV27 to TRBJ2-1; TRBD2 agrees at 8 bases. CDR3 length: 15 residues. Germline loops: CDR1 MNHEY, CDR2 SMNVEV (reference sequence). The V segment lost 6 bases and the J segment 2 bases; nucleotides outside the gene matches: 6. The chain's CDR3 is CASRLRGGTYNEQFF. CDR3 bases: TGTGCCAGCAGGCTCCGGGGGGGCACCTACAATGAGCAGTTCTTC.

The chain is built from TRBV14 and TRBJ1-2; 8 bases match TRBD1. Germline loops: CDR1 SGHDN, CDR2 FVKESK. V lost 0 bases and J lost 1; bases outside the gene matches: 7. The CDR3 extends over 17 amino acids. The CDR3 region has the DNA TGTGCCAGCAGCCAAGATCATACCAGGGGGCGTAACTATGGCTACACCTTC. This translates into CASSQDHTRGRNYGYTF.

V gene TRBV7-8 combines with J gene TRBJ2-3; maybe TRBD2 (6 bases). CDR3 length equals 16 residues. Trimming cost V 5 bases and J 2 bases, with 17 bases left between them. Looked up from germline, CDR1 is SGHVS and CDR2 is FQNEAQ. The CDR3 spells CASSLGTLTSTDTQYF. The CDR3 DNA sequence: TGTGCCAGCAGCCTTGGGACTCTAACATCCACAGATACGCAGTATTTT.

V usage is TRBV18 and J usage is TRBJ1-5, with D perhaps matching TRBD1 (5 bases). V lost 4 bases to trimming and J lost 2 bases, with 12 bases between them. The germline CDR1 and CDR2 sequences are KGHSH and LQKENI. The CDR3 runs 15 residues. The CDR3 nucleotides are TGTGCCAGCTCACGGGCAGGGATGGGCAATCAGCCCCAGCATTTT. Translation gives CASSRAGMGNQPQHF.

In regard to this clone: Other DNA sequences in this specimen translate into the identical CDR3. The DNA of the CDR3 is TGTGCTACACAGGGGGCCTACGAGCAGTACTTC. It codes for CATQGAYEQYF. This sequence joins TRBV19 and TRBJ2-7; 8 nucleotides line up with TRBD1. The CDR3 is 11 residues long. The germline V gene encodes CDR1 LNHDA and CDR2 SQIVND (reference sequence).

The chain is built from TRBV29-1 and TRBJ1-5; D remains unclear. The CDR3 spans 14 residues. From germline, CDR1 is SQVTM and CDR2 ANQGSEA. V lost 5 bases, J lost 5 bases, and 16 bases lay in between. In DNA form, the CDR3 reads TGCAGCGTTTCGAAGGGAGGTCCGGATCAGCCCCAGCATTTT. As protein: CSVSKGGPDQPQHF.

This CDR3 is CAWSFRGFLETQYF. The CDR3 DNA sequence: TGTGCCTGGAGTTTTAGGGGGTTTTTGGAGACCCAGTACTTC. V and J are TRBV30 and TRBJ2-5, with D possibly TRBD1 on 6 matching bases. This CDR3 spans 14 amino acids. Germline CDR1 is GTSNPN and CDR2 is SVGIG (reference sequence). The V end lost 2 bases, the J end lost 5 bases, and 15 bases lay between the germline ends.

The V call is TRBV10-2, the J call TRBJ2-7, with a tentative D call TRBD1 (5 bases). This CDR3 is built from 14 residues. Between the trimmed V and J ends, which lost 7 bases and 2 bases, there was a span of 15 bases. Germline CDR1 WSHSY, CDR2 SAAADI. This CDR3 reads CASTLGHNAYEQYF. CDR3 nucleotides: TGCGCCAGCACATTAGGACACAACGCCTACGAGCAGTACTTC.

The CDR3 loop reads CASSVTTGVGANVLTF. For the CDR3, the DNA is TGTGCCAGCAGCGTAACCACAGGGGTTGGGGCCAACGTCCTGACTTTC. V and J are TRBV5-5 and TRBJ2-6; TRBD1 matches at 7 bases. The CDR3 has 16 residues. Germline CDR1 and CDR2: SGHKS and YYEKEE (reference sequence). The V gene end was trimmed by 4 bases and the J gene end by 3 bases; junction bases not matched to a gene: 7.

The chain couples TRBV19 to TRBJ2-3, with D maybe TRBD2 (6 bases). V lost 5 bases and J 2 bases, leaving 11 bases between the germline ends. CDR1 LNHDA and CDR2 SQIVND come from the germline V gene (reference sequence). The CDR3 spans 14 residues. Written as DNA, the CDR3 is TGTGCCAGTAGTGAGCGCGGGGTCACAGATACGCAGTATTTT. It is translated as CASSERGVTDTQYF.

V and J are TRBV3-1 (or the pseudogene TRBV3-2) and TRBJ1-1; 7 nucleotides agree with TRBD1. V shed 10 bases, J shed 5 bases, and the junction held 7 bases outside the gene matches. The length of the CDR3 is 12 residues. CDR1 and CDR2 (germline): LGHDT, YNNKEL (reference sequence). The CDR3 sequence: CANNRDRTEAFF. Here the CDR3 DNA reads TGTGCCAACAACCGGGACAGAACTGAAGCTTTCTTT.

This chain connects TRBV27 to TRBJ2-7; 8 bases map to TRBD2. The CDR3 loop spans 16 amino acids. The junction had 12 bases not matched to a gene; V was cut back by 1 base and J by 7 bases. CDR1 and CDR2 (germline): MNHEY, SMNVEV (reference sequence). The CDR3 protein is CASSLWAGGPVKEQYF. The CDR3 nucleotides read TGTGCCAGCAGTTTATGGGCGGGGGGCCCCGTTAAGGAGCAGTACTTC.

V usage is TRBV5-4 and J usage is TRBJ1-3, with unresolved D. CDR3 length: 14 amino acids. The ends were cut back, 0 bases at V and 1 base at J, with 5 bases in the middle. CDR1 and CDR2 from the germline V gene are SGHNT and YYREEE (reference sequence). The CDR3 nucleotides are TGTGCCAGCAGCTTGGCCTCTTCTGGAAACACCATATATTTT. Translating it yields CASSLASSGNTIYF. The whole variable domain, remainder taken from reference TRBV5-4 and TRBJ1-3, is ETGVTQSPTHLIKTRGQQVTLRCSSQSGHNTVSWYQQALGQGPQFIFQYYREEENGRGNFPPRFSGLQFPNYSSELNVNALELDDSALYLCASSLASSGNTIYFGEGSWLTVV.

V and J are TRBV27 and TRBJ2-7; tentatively, D is TRBD2 (5 bases). V was pared by 3 bases and J by 1 base, with 16 bases between. The CDR3 spans 16 residues. Germline V CDR1 and CDR2: MNHEY, SMNVEV (reference sequence). CDR3 amino acids: CASSLKPKRDSYEQYF. DNA for the CDR3: TGTGCCAGCAGTTTGAAGCCTAAACGGGATTCCTACGAGCAGTACTTC.

V and J are TRBV4-3 and TRBJ2-2; D remains unclear. This CDR3 region has 14 residues. Germline values: CDR1 LGHNA, CDR2 YSLEER. Trimming took 0 bases from V and 6 from J, leaving 8 bases between them. The CDR3 protein is CASSQDSPAGELFF. The DNA of the CDR3 is TGCGCCAGCAGCCAAGATAGTCCCGCCGGGGAGCTGTTTTTT.